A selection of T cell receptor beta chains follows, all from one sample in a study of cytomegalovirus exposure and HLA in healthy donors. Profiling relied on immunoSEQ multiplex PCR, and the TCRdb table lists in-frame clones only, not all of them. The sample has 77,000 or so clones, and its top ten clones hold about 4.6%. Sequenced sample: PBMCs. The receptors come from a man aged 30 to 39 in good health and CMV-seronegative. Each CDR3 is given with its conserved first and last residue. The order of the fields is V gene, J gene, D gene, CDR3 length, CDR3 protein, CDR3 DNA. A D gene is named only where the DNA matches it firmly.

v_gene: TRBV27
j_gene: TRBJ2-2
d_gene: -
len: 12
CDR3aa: CASSPLTGELFF
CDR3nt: TGTGCCAGCAGCCCTTTAACCGGGGAGCTGTTTTTT

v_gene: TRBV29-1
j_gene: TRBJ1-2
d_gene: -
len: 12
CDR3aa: CSVLRGDYGYTF
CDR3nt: TGCAGCGTTTTAAGGGGTGACTATGGCTACACCTTC

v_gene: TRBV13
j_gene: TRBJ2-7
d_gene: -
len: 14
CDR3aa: CASSLGDFPYEQYF
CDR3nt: TGTGCCAGCAGCCTTGGTGACTTTCCCTACGAGCAGTACTTC

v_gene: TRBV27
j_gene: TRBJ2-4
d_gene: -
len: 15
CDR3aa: CASSFGGLAKNIQYF
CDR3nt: TGTGCCAGCAGTTTTGGGGGACTAGCCAAAAACATTCAGTACTTC

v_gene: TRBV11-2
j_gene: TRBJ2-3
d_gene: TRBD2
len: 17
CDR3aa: CASSPGSSGGLTDTQYF
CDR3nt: TGTGCCAGCAGCCCCGGGAGTAGCGGGGGTCTGACAGATACGCAGTATTTT

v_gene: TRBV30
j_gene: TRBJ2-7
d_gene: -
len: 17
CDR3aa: CAWSAPHIRSSSYEQYF
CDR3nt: TGTGCCTGGAGTGCCCCTCACATAAGGAGTAGCTCCTACGAGCAGTACTTC

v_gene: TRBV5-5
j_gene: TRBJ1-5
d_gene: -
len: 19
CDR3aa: CASSLQVSPVGVGDQPQHF
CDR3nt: TGTGCCAGCAGCCTACAGGTGTCCCCCGTTGGGGTGGGTGATCAGCCCCAGCATTTT

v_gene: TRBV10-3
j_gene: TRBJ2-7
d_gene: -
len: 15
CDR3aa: CAISEPLASSYEQYF
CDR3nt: TGTGCCATCAGTGAGCCCTTGGCATCTTCCTACGAGCAGTACTTC

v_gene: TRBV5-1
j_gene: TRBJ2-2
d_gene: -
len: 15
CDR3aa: CASSLGVDNTGELFF
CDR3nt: TGCGCCAGCAGCTTGGGTGTAGATAACACCGGGGAGCTGTTTTTT

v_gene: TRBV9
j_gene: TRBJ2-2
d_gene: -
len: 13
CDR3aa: CASSSLETGELFF
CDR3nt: TGTGCCAGCAGCTCCCTAGAAACCGGGGAGCTGTTTTTT

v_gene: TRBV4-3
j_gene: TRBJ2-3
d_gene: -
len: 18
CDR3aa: CASSQELATGIRTDTQYF
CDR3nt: TGCGCCAGCAGCCAAGAGTTGGCCACAGGGATACGCACAGATACGCAGTATTTT

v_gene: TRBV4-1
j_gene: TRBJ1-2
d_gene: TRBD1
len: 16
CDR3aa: CASSQQHRGRGYGYTF
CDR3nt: TGCGCCAGCAGCCAACAGCACAGGGGGCGAGGCTATGGCTACACCTTC

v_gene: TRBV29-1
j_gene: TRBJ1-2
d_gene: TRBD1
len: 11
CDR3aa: CSVFDRDGYTF
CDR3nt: TGCAGCGTGTTTGACAGGGATGGCTACACCTTC

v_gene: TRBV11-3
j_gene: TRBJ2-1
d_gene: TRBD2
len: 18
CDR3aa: CASSLKRLALSSYNEQFF
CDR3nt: TGTGCCAGCAGCTTAAAGAGACTAGCGCTGAGCTCCTACAATGAGCAGTTCTTC

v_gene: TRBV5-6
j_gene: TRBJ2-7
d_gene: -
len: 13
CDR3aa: CASSLGGLGEQYF
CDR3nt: TGTGCCAGCAGCTTGGGCGGTCTAGGCGAGCAGTACTTC

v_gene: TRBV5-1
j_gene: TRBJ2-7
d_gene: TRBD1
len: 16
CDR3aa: CASSLTPGTGTYEQYF
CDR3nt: TGCGCCAGCAGCTTGACCCCCGGGACAGGTACCTACGAGCAGTACTTC

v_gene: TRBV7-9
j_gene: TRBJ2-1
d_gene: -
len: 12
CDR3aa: CARVRRRNEQFF
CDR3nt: TGTGCCAGAGTTCGGAGGAGGAATGAGCAGTTCTTC

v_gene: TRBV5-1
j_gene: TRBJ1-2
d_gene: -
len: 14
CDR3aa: CASSLGGETKGYTF
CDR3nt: TGCGCCAGCAGCTTGGGCGGGGAGACAAAGGGCTACACCTTC

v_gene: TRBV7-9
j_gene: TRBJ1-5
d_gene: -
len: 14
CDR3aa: CASSSTVSNQPQHF
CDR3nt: TGTGCCAGCAGCTCGACAGTTAGCAATCAGCCCCAGCATTTT

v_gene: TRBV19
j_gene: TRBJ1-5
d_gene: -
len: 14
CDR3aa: CASSRPGENQPQHF
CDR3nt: TGTGCCAGTAGTAGGCCGGGGGAGAATCAGCCCCAGCATTTT

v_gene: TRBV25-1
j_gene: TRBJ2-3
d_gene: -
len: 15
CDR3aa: CASSEPGVSTDTQYF
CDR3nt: TGTGCCAGCAGTGAACCGGGGGTAAGCACAGATACGCAGTATTTT

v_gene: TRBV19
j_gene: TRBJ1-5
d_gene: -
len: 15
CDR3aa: CASRQGLRGNQPQHF
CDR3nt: TGTGCCAGTAGGCAGGGCCTCCGGGGCAATCAGCCCCAGCATTTT

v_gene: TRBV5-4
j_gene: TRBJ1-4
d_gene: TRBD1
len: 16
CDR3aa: CASSRGGTGGDEKLFF
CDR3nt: TGTGCCAGCAGCCGGGGGGGGACAGGGGGTGATGAAAAACTGTTTTTT

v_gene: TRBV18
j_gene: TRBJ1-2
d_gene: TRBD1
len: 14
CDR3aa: CASSLGDRGYGYTF
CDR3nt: TGTGCCAGCTCACTGGGGGACAGGGGTTATGGCTACACCTTC

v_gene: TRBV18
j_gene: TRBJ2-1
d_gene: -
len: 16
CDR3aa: CASSPVSLSSYNEQFF
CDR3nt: TGTGCCAGCTCACCAGTTTCCCTCAGCTCCTACAATGAGCAGTTCTTC

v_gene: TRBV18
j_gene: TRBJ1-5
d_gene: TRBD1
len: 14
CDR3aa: CASSLDRAGQPQHF
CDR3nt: TGTGCCAGCTCACTCGACAGGGCTGGACAGCCCCAGCATTTT